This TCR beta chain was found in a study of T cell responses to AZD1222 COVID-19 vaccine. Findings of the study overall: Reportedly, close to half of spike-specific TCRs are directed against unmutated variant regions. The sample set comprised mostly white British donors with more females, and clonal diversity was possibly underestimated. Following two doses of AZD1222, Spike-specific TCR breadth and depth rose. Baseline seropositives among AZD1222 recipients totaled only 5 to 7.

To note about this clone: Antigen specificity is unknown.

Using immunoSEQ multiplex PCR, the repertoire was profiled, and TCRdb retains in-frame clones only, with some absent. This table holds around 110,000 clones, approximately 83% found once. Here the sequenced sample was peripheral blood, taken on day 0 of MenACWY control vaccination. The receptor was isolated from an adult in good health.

The CDR3 sequence is CASSPQDRGRNQPQHF. The CDR3 nucleotides are TGTGCCAGCAGTCCTCAGGACAGGGGGCGCAATCAGCCCCAGCATTTT. This sequence joins TRBV28 and TRBJ1-5; 11 bases line up with TRBD1. The J segment lost 2 bases and the V segment lost 5 bases, leaving 5 bases of the junction unmatched. This CDR3 contains 16 residues. Germline V lookup: CDR1 MDHEN, CDR2 SYDVKM. The full variable domain, with the rest looked up from reference TRBV28 and TRBJ1-5, is DVKVTQSSRYLVKRTGEKVFLECVQDMDHENMFWYRQDPGLGLRLIYFSYDVKMKEKGDIPEGYSVSREKKERFSLILESASTNQTSMYLCASSPQDRGRNQPQHFGDGTRLSIL.